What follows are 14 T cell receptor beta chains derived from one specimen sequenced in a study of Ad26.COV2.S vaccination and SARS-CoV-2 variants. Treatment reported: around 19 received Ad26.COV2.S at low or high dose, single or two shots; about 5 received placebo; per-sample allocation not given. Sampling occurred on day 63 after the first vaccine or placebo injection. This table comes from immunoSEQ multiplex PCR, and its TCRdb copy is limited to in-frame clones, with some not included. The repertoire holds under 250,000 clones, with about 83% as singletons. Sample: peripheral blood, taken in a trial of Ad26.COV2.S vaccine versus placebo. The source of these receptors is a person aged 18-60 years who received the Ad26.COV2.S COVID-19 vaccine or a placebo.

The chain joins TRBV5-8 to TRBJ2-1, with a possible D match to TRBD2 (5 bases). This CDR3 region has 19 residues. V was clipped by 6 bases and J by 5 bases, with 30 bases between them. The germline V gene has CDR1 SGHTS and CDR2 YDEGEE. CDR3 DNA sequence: TGTGCCAGCATCCAACGCCCGGGGATCAGAGAGGGTGGAGACAATGAGCAGTTCTTC. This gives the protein CASIQRPGIREGGDNEQFF.

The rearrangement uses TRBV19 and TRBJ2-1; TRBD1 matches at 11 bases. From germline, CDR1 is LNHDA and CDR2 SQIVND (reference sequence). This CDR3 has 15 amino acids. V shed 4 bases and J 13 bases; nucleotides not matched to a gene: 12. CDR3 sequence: CASSTSGQGVFGQFF. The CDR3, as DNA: TGTGCCAGTAGTACTTCGGGACAGGGGGTTTTTGGACAGTTCTTC.

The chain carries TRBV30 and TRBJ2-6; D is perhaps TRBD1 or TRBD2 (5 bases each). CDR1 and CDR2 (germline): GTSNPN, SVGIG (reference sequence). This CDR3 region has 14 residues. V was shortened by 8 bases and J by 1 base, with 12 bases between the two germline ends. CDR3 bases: TGTGCCAGCTACGGGGCGTCTGGGGCCAACGTCCTGACTTTC. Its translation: CASYGASGANVLTF.

As DNA, the CDR3 is TGTGCCAGCAGGCCATACGAGCAGTACGTC. Translated: CASRPYEQYV. The rearrangement uses TRBV6-4 and TRBJ2-7; D gene unclear. The length of the CDR3 is 10 residues. V lost 6 bases and J lost 4, with 4 bases in between. Germline-derived CDR1 and CDR2 are MRHNA and SNTAGT.

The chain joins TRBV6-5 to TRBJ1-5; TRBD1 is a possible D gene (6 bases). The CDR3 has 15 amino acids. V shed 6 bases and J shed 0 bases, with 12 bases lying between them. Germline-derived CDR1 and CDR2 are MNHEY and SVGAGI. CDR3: CASSPGDYSNQPQHF. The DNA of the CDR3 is TGTGCCAGCAGCCCAGGGGATTATAGCAATCAGCCCCAGCATTTT.

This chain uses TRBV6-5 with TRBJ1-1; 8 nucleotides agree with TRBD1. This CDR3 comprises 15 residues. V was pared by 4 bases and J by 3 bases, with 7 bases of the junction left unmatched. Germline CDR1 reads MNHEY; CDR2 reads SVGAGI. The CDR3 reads CASSSLQGGYTEAFF. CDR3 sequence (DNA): TGTGCCAGCAGTTCCCTACAGGGGGGGTACACTGAAGCTTTCTTT.

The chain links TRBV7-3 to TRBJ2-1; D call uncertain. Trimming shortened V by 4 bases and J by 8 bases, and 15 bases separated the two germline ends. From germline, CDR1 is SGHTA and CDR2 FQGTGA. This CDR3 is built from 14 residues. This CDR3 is CASSSSALGDEQFF. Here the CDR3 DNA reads TGTGCCAGCAGCTCCTCCGCCCTTGGGGATGAGCAGTTCTTC.

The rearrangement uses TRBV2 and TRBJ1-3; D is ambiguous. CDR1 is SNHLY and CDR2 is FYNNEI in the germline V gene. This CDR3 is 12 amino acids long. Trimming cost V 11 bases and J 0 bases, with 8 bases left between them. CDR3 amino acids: CAGSDSGNTIYF. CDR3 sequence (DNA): TGTGCCGGCTCCGACTCTGGAAACACCATATATTTT.

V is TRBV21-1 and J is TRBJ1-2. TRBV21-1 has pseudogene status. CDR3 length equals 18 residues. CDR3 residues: CASSKEGGPRRYNYGYTF. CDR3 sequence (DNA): TGTGCCAGCAGCAAAGAGGGCGGGCCGCGCCGTTATAACTATGGCTACACCTTC.

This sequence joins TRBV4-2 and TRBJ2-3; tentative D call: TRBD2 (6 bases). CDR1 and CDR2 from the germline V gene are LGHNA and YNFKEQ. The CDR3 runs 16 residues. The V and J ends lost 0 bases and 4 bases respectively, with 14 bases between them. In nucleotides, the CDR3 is TGTGCCAGCAGCCAAGATTTGAAGGGAGGCCCAGATACGCAGTATTTT. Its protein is CASSQDLKGGPDTQYF.

The DNA of the CDR3 is TGTGCTAGTGCCCCCTTAGGGGAAACCTACGAGCAGTACGTC. This translates into CASAPLGETYEQYV. The chain couples TRBV12-5 to TRBJ2-7; perhaps TRBD1 as D (5 bases). Germline loops: CDR1 LGHNT, CDR2 FRNRAP. V lost 7 bases to trimming and J lost 2 bases, with 15 bases between them. The CDR3 has 14 residues.

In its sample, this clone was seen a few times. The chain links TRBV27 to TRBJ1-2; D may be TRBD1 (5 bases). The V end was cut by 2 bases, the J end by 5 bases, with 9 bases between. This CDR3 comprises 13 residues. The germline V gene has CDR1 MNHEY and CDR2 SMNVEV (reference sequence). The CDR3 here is CASSLNQGYGYTF. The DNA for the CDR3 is TGTGCCAGCAGTTTAAATCAGGGTTATGGCTACACCTTC.

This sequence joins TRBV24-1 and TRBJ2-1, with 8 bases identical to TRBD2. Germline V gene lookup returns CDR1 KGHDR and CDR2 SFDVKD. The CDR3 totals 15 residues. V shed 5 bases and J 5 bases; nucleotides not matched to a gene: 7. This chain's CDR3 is CATSGTSGPNNEQFF. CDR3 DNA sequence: TGTGCCACCAGTGGAACTAGCGGCCCAAACAATGAGCAGTTCTTC.

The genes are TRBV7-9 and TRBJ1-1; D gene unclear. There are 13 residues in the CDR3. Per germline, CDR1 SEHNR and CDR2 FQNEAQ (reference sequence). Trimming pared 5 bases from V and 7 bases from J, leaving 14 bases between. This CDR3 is CASSPGRMGEAFF. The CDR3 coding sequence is TGTGCCAGCAGCCCCGGGAGGATGGGTGAAGCTTTCTTT. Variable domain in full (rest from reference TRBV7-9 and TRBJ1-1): DTGVSQNPRHKITKRGQNVTFRCDPISEHNRLYWYRQTLGQGPEFLTYFQNEAQLEKSRLLSDRFSAERPKGSFSTLEIQRTEQGDSAMYLCASSPGRMGEAFFGQGTRLTVV.